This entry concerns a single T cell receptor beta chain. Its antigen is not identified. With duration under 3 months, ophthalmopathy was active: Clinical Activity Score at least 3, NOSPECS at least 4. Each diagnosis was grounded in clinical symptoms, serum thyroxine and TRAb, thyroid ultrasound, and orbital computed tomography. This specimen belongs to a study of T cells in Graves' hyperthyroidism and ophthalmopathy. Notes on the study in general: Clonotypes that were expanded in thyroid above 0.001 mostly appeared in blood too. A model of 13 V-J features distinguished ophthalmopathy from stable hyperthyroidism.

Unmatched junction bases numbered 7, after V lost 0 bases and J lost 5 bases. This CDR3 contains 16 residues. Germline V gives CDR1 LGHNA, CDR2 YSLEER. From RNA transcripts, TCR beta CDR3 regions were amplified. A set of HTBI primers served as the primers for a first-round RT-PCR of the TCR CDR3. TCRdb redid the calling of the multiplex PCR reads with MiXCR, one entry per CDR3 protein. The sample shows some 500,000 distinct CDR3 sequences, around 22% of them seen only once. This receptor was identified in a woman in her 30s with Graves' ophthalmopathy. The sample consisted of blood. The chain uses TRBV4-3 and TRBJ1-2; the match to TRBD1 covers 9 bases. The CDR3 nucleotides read TGCGCCAGCAGCCAAGAACTTGGGACAGGGATATATGGCTACACCTTC. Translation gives CASSQELGTGIYGYTF.